A selection of T cell receptor beta chains follows, all from one sample in a study of cytomegalovirus exposure and HLA in healthy donors. The data were produced by immunoSEQ multiplex PCR, yet TCRdb's version contains in-frame clones alone and is incomplete. The table includes tens of thousands of clones, roughly 79% detected once. Sequencing was carried out using PBMCs. The receptors here all came from a woman younger than 45 in good health and CMV-seronegative. CDR3s include the opening cysteine and the closing phenylalanine or tryptophan.

J | V | CDR3
TRBJ2-3 | TRBV7-9 | CASSLDFTDTQYF
TRBJ2-5 | TRBV7-9 | CASSFDRTTETQYF
TRBJ2-7 | TRBV10-3 | CAISGRPGTGGYEQYF
TRBJ2-3 | TRBV27 | CASSSRSRGPDTRTDTQYF
TRBJ1-5 | TRBV28 | CASSLRQPQHF
TRBJ1-1 | TRBV18 | CASSPKTGPGTEAFF
TRBJ2-1 | TRBV7-6 | CASSLDGASGSGEQFF
TRBJ2-7 | TRBV28 | CASSLYLQGEQYF
TRBJ1-5 | TRBV19 | CASSTYRESSNQPQHF
TRBJ1-1 | TRBV10-3 | CAISEVGQQAFF
TRBJ1-1 | TRBV28 | CASYLRTGRNTEAFF
TRBJ1-3 | TRBV12-2 | CASREDRGRNTIYF
TRBJ2-7 | TRBV28 | CASSSLGGGQAEQYF
TRBJ2-1 | TRBV19 | CASSFYSNEQFF
TRBJ2-7 | TRBV7-6 | CASSLVSPSWPYEQYF
TRBJ2-3 | TRBV10-2 | CATRPWSGRGADTQYF
TRBJ2-3 | TRBV11-2 | CASSLLESGASTDTQYF
TRBJ2-1 | TRBV9 | CASSTWTGLGEQFF
TRBJ1-2 | TRBV23-1 | CASSQRTANGYTF
TRBJ2-7 | TRBV28 | CASSLGLGLAGGASYEQYF
TRBJ2-5 | TRBV18 | CASSPLLTSRETQYF
TRBJ2-7 | TRBV15 | CATSRRGASYEQYF
TRBJ2-7 | TRBV14 | CASSQVREQYF
TRBJ1-4 | TRBV7-6 | CASSLARGGDNEKLFF
TRBJ2-2 | TRBV5-1 | CASSSGRADTGELFF
TRBJ2-7 | TRBV7-9 | CATERDSHYEQYF
TRBJ2-3 | TRBV28 | CASSFRQRTDTQYF
TRBJ2-1 | TRBV7-9 | CASSLSLAGNNEQFF
TRBJ2-5 | TRBV5-4 | CASSLGVLGQQETQYF
TRBJ2-1 | TRBV7-7 | CASSSRVAGVDEQFF
TRBJ1-2 | TRBV25-1 | CASSDLARNYGYTF
TRBJ2-1 | TRBV7-2 | CASSLAIRGNEQFF
TRBJ2-1 | TRBV28 | CASSLTRAGNEQFF
TRBJ2-7 | TRBV11-2 | CASSLTYEQYF
TRBJ1-5 | TRBV19 | CASSIIQGRVISNQPQHF
TRBJ2-7 | TRBV6-1 | CASTQGAYEQYF
TRBJ2-2 | TRBV5-1 | CASSFGPGGRDGELFF
TRBJ2-7 | TRBV5-1 | CASSSRTGGTYEQYF
TRBJ2-5 | TRBV5-1 | CASSPEGTSRQSGTQYF
TRBJ2-6 | TRBV19 | CASSITSSGANVLTF
TRBJ1-1 | TRBV6-1 | CASSSRGGTEAFF
TRBJ1-5 | TRBV27 | CASSSGGAFVRGQPQHF
TRBJ1-1 | TRBV18 | CASSLNPGMTRGEAFF
TRBJ1-1 | TRBV7-9 | CSSSPRGYTEAFF
TRBJ2-7 | TRBV5-5 | CASSSRDRGLFGSYEQYF
TRBJ2-7 | TRBV12-5 | CASGMGQGDEQYF
TRBJ1-2 | TRBV6-4 | CASSPGQGGGYTF
TRBJ2-7 | TRBV25-1 | CASSRRRGGLAGDEQYF
TRBJ2-2 | TRBV30 | CAWNSLAGDTGELFF
TRBJ2-7 | TRBV10-3 | CAITGNSYEQYF
TRBJ2-7 | TRBV18 | CASSPLSGRAGEQYF
TRBJ1-1 | TRBV19 | CASKARQNTEAFF
TRBJ2-1 | TRBV2 | CASRNRVGEQFF
TRBJ2-1 | TRBV5-4 | CASSPTGTINEQFF
TRBJ2-1 | TRBV14 | CASSQDAGVGEQFF
TRBJ2-1 | TRBV20-1 | CSARDAFEQFF
TRBJ2-7 | TRBV29-1 | CSVLGGTGVAYEQYF
TRBJ2-1 | TRBV19 | CASSNGLGGSNNEQFF
TRBJ1-1 | TRBV7-3 | CASLRGPNTEAFF
TRBJ2-6 | TRBV18 | CASSPPRNPGANVLTF